The text below deals with one T cell receptor beta chain. This clone was observed a few times. The target of this receptor is not known. One base away there is no much larger clone; base qualities are not given. The data originate from a study of T cells in pancreatic ductal adenocarcinoma (TCRdb year 2017). For the wider study: The work assessed suppressive cells as well as CD8+ T cells infiltrating resected pancreatic ductal adenocarcinoma, measuring their numbers, locations, and properties, in order to shed light on the adaptive T-cell response that occurs naturally. What the authors observed across the whole study: T-cell clonality showed no significant difference between tumor and blood, with a mean clonality of roughly 0.11 in tumors and about 0.07 in blood. Because most pancreatic cancer patients present with inoperable disease, the resected cohort was biased toward the minority with early-stage disease. Blood samples had more total productive templates and roughly 8-fold more unique clonotypes than tumor samples. Comparisons of clonality between tumor and blood may be biased because tumors are enriched in CD45RO+ effector T cells rather than naive T cells, which biases the comparison toward lower diversity.

Pancreatic ductal adenocarcinoma patients who had undergone surgery without neoadjuvant therapy were selected. Right after surgery, resected tumor tissue went into ice-cold media, and part of that tissue was flash frozen for DNA and RNA. The DNeasy Blood and Tissue Kit, with Proteinase K and RNase treatment, was used to extract genomic DNA from over 5 PBMC specimens and roughly 9 flash-frozen tumor specimens. CDR1 and CDR2, per the germline V gene (reference sequence), are SEHNR and FQNEAQ. The junction shows trimming of 5 bases on V and 2 bases on J, plus 6 bases between the germline ends. The CDR3 holds 12 amino acids from the cysteine to the phenylalanine. Just CDR3 DNA is preserved here, 36 bases in frame from base 1. TCR beta CDR3 regions were amplified from genomic DNA using the immunoSEQ hsTCRB kit. An Illumina HiSeq system was used for high-throughput TRB CDR3 sequencing. On the authors' methods: The immunoSEQ software was used to analyze sequencing reads, and nonproductive sequences containing premature stops or frame-shifts were removed. Clonality of the repertoire was calculated as one minus Shannon entropy normalized by log2 of the number of unique productive sequences. What TCRdb holds here is the immuneACCESS table cut down to in-frame rearrangements. Part of the clones is not present; checked against another copy, under half of the missing clones reflect an unresolved V gene, and the others are unexplained. Clone size and the V and J calls come from that table; the DNA yielded D and trimming. For this sample there are several thousand clones; 68% appear just once. The top ten constitute around 13% of the sample.

The receptor was isolated from a human donor with pancreatic ductal adenocarcinoma. The sequenced sample consisted of pancreatic tumor tissue. The chain links TRBV7-9 with TRBJ1-1; the D gene remains uncertain. Read as DNA, the sequence is TGTGCCAGCAGCCACGGAAACACTGAAGCTTTCTTT. This yields the protein CASSHGNTEAFF.